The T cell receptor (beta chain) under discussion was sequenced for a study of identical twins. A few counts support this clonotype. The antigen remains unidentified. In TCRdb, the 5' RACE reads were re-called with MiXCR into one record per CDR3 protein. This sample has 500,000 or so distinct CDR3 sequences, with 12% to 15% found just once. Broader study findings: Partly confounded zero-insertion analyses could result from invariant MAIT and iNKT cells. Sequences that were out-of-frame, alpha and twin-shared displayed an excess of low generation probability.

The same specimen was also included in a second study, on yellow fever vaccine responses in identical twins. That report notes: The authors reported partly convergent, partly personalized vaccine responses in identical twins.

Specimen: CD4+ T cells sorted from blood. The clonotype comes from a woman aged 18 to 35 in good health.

In DNA form, the CDR3 reads TGTGCCAGCAGTCCAGAGACCCAGCCTCTCACCGGGGAGCTGTTTTTT. Its protein is CASSPETQPLTGELFF. This chain links TRBV27 with TRBJ2-2; D is ambiguous. The V and J ends lost 5 bases and 4 bases respectively, with 17 bases between them. The CDR3 sequence is 16 residues long. Germline CDR1 MNHEY, CDR2 SMNVEV (reference sequence).